The text below deals with one T cell receptor beta chain. Its antigen remains unidentified. These data are taken from a study of OX40 agonist ivuxolimab in advanced cancers. Whole-study context: Those enrolled were 80% to 85% male, with a mean age of around 60 years and ages from roughly 20 to 85.

Sequenced by immunoSEQ multiplex PCR; TCRdb stores in-frame clones only, minus some. Among about 76,000 clones listed, 75% to 90% were seen once. The ends were cut back, 7 bases at V and 1 base at J, with 13 bases in the middle. This CDR3 is built from 14 residues. Germline V gene data show CDR1 as SNHLY and CDR2 as FYNNEI. Overall study findings and caveats: Clonal expansion by week 6 occurred in CD4+ and CD8+ blood T cells (at 0.1 to 3.0 mg/kg). Near-lowest levels of clonal expansion characterized partial responders at 0.1-3.0 mg/kg.

The rearrangement links TRBV2 to TRBJ1-1; a possible D gene is TRBD1 (5 bases). Sample: CD4+ or CD8+ T cells sorted from blood, taken in a trial of the OX40 agonist ivuxolimab. The TCR was taken from an adult with an advanced solid tumor such as melanoma, head and neck, liver or kidney cancer. The CDR3 DNA reads as TGTGCCAGCACGGGACGGGTCGGGAACACTGAAGCTTTCTTT. It specifies CASTGRVGNTEAFF.